The count of the clone carrying this TCR beta chain is one. What it binds is not known. This sample was included in a study of identifying expanded T cells in peripheral blood. Study-wide results and caveats: About 1.3 clones differed between technical replicates, versus about 15 and 19 over time.

Sequencing was performed with immunoSEQ multiplex PCR; in TCRdb, only in-frame clones are kept and a portion is missing. The sample carries 70,000 to 95,000 clones, almost 90% recorded once. V was cut by 4 bases and J by 3 bases, with 17 bases left in between. This CDR3 contains 15 residues. Germline lookup yields CDR1 SGHRS and CDR2 YFSETQ. Healthy donors had no documented immune events, such as infections, while sampled. V gene TRBV5-1 combines with J gene TRBJ2-7; a weak D match, TRBD1 (5 bases). This TCR came from a person aged 18 to 75 in good health. Sequenced sample: blood. CDR3 in DNA: TGCGCCAGCAGCGTGTTGCAGGGTTCAGGCTACGAGCAGTACTTC. Protein: CASSVLQGSGYEQYF.